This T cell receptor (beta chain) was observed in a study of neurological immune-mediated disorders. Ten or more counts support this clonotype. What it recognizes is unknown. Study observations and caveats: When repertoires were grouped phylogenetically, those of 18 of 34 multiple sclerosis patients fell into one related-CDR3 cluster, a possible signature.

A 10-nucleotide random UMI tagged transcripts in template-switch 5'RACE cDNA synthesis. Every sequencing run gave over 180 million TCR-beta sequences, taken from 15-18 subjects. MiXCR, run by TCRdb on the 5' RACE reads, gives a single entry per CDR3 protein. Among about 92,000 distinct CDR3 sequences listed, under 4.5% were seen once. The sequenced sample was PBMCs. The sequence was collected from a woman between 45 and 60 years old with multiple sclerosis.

Here the CDR3 reads CASSWGTAEAFF. Here the CDR3 DNA reads TGTGCCAGCAGCTGGGGAACAGCTGAAGCTTTCTTT. The rearrangement links TRBV5-6 to TRBJ1-1; no clear D gene. Per germline, CDR1 SGHDT and CDR2 YYEEEE. This CDR3 has 12 residues. Trimming left V 3 bases short and J 6 bases short, with 9 bases between.